This passage covers 20 T cell receptor beta chains from one sample sequenced in a study of beta chain features in type 1 diabetes (dated by TCRdb to 2016 to 2018). Library generation was performed with the immunoSEQ multiplex PCR assay. All of the isolated RNA was reverse transcribed with the High Capacity cDNA Reverse Transcription Kit, so expressed TCRB transcripts were sequenced. Entries here come from immuneACCESS through TCRdb and include only in-frame sequences with V and J called. Some clones fail to appear in such tables; in the studies checked, an unresolved V gene covers under half of the shortfall, and the cause of the remainder is unknown. The sample table contains around 300,000 clones; only one count was recorded for roughly 11% of them. Of the sample, roughly 0.016% is held by the ten largest clones. Sample: naive CD4+ T cells from blood. Read against the paper, the sample's cell subset or site label means: true naive CD4+ T cells. These receptors all come from a woman aged 25 to 39 in good health.

This clone came up a few times. The rearrangement joins TRBV5-1 to TRBJ2-1; 11 bases are a match to TRBD1. The CDR3 contains 15 residues. The V gene end was trimmed by 3 bases and the J gene end by 6 bases; junction bases not matched to a gene: 5. Germline CDR1 and CDR2: SGHRS and YFSETQ. For the CDR3, the DNA is TGCGCCAGCAGCTCAGGACAGGGGGCACCCAATGAGCAGTTCTTC. It translates to CASSSGQGAPNEQFF.

The chain uses TRBV28 and TRBJ2-1; 14 nucleotides line up with TRBD2. Germline CDR1 is MDHEN and CDR2 is SYDVKM. V lost 5 bases to trimming and J lost 9 bases; unmatched junction nucleotides: 6. The CDR3 is 15 residues long. For the CDR3, the DNA is TGTGCCAGCAGTCACGGGACTAGCGGGAGTCGTGAGCAGTTCTTC. Translating gives CASSHGTSGSREQFF. Combining the CDR3 with reference TRBV28 and TRBJ2-1 gives the whole variable domain DVKVTQSSRYLVKRTGEKVFLECVQDMDHENMFWYRQDPGLGLRLIYFSYDVKMKEKGDIPEGYSVSREKKERFSLILESASTNQTSMYLCASSHGTSGSREQFFGPGTRLTVL.

The rearrangement joins TRBV7-2 to TRBJ2-1, with 11 bases matching TRBD2. The germline gives CDR1 SGHTA, CDR2 FQGNSA. Unmatched junction bases numbered 7, after V lost 4 bases and J lost 8 bases. The CDR3 sequence is 15 residues long. The CDR3 DNA reads as TGTGCCAGCAGCTCCGGACTAGCGGGTAAGGATGAGCAGTTCTTC. Its protein is CASSSGLAGKDEQFF.

The rearrangement joins TRBV28 to TRBJ1-1; no definite D call. CDR3 length equals 13 residues. Germline lookup yields CDR1 MDHEN and CDR2 SYDVKM. Trimming took off 7 bases at V and 5 bases at J, with 14 bases between the two ends. The CDR3 reads CASIRGPSTEAFF. The CDR3 nucleotides are TGTGCCAGCATTAGAGGTCCTTCGACTGAAGCTTTCTTT.

This clone turned up a few times. This chain links TRBV4-3 with TRBJ1-1; D not certain. Trimming removed 3 bases at V and 5 bases at J, with 13 bases between. Per the germline V gene, CDR1 is LGHNA and CDR2 is YSLEER. This CDR3 has 14 amino acids. CDR3 sequence (DNA): TGCGCCAGCAGCCAGAGCGGTTTCGCGACTGAAGCTTTCTTT. Amino acids: CASSQSGFATEAFF.

In its sample, this clone was seen a few times. The genes are TRBV5-1 and TRBJ2-7; 7 bases fit TRBD2. The CDR3 length is 14 residues. Germline V lookup: CDR1 SGHRS, CDR2 YFSETQ. V was pared by 1 base and J by 2 bases, with 3 bases of the junction left unmatched. CDR3 sequence reads: CASSLTSEAYEQYF. CDR3 in DNA: TGCGCCAGCAGCTTGACTAGCGAGGCCTACGAGCAGTACTTC.

This chain connects TRBV5-4 to TRBJ2-2; TRBD2 matches at 12 bases. CDR3 length equals 17 residues. Germline-derived CDR1 and CDR2 are SGHNT and YYREEE (reference sequence). The V and J ends lost 3 bases and 7 bases, in that order; junction bases with no gene match: 10. CDR3 nucleotide sequence: TGTGCCAGCAGCTCCACGGGACTAGCGGGCTACGTCGGGGAGCTGTTTTTT. Translated: CASSSTGLAGYVGELFF.

This clone has more than one count but fewer than ten. The chain uses TRBV9 and TRBJ2-3, with TRBD2 matching over 12 bases. This CDR3 comprises 17 residues. In germline, CDR1 is SGDLS, CDR2 YYNGEE. V dropped 0 bases and J dropped 3; count of bases not matched to a gene: 5. CDR3 coding DNA: TGTGCCAGCAGCGTAGGACTAGCGGGAGTATTGACAGATACGCAGTATTTT. This sequence encodes CASSVGLAGVLTDTQYF.

The V and J genes are TRBV28 and TRBJ2-1; 14 bases match TRBD2. CDR1 MDHEN and CDR2 SYDVKM come from the germline V gene. The CDR3 has 15 residues. J gave up 10 bases and V 6 bases, and 8 bases lay outside the gene matches. In nucleotides, the CDR3 is TGTGCCAGCAGCCTGGGACTAGCGGGAGTAGGCGAGCAGTTCTTC. This gives the protein CASSLGLAGVGEQFF.

The rearrangement joins TRBV28 to TRBJ1-2; no definite D call. The V and J ends lost 2 bases and 8 bases respectively, with 12 bases between them. The germline CDR1 and CDR2 sequences are MDHEN and SYDVKM. The CDR3 is 13 residues long. The CDR3 DNA reads TGTGCCAGCAGTTTACCAACGGAGCGCGGCTACACCTTC. Encoded protein: CASSLPTERGYTF.

The chain links TRBV14 to TRBJ2-5; D uncertain. This CDR3 has 13 amino acids. Germline CDR1 is SGHDN and CDR2 is FVKESK. V gave up 1 base and J gave up 2 bases, with 5 bases separating them. The CDR3 loop is CASSQGAQETQYF. In DNA form, the CDR3 reads TGTGCCAGCAGCCAAGGCGCTCAAGAGACCCAGTACTTC.

The chain links TRBV6-5 to TRBJ1-5; D is possibly TRBD1 (6 bases). Germline V gene lookup returns CDR1 MNHEY and CDR2 SVGAGI. V was clipped by 2 bases and J by 4 bases, with 12 bases between them. The CDR3 spans 15 residues. The CDR3: CASSYTWTANQPQHF. As DNA, the CDR3 is TGTGCCAGCAGTTACACCTGGACAGCGAATCAGCCCCAGCATTTT.

This clone was seen only a few times. This CDR3 is also generated by other DNA sequences in the sample. This chain joins TRBV6-5 and TRBJ2-5, with TRBD1 identical over 7 bases. The length of the CDR3 is 12 residues. The germline gives CDR1 MNHEY, CDR2 SVGAGI. V gave up 6 bases and J gave up 5 bases; unmatched junction bases: 3. The CDR3 loop reads CASRTGLETQYF. CDR3 nucleotides: TGTGCCAGCAGGACAGGGTTGGAGACCCAGTACTTC.

The chain has TRBV7-2 and TRBJ2-3; 11 nucleotides line up with TRBD2. Per the germline V gene, CDR1 is SGHTA and CDR2 is FQGNSA. J gave up 0 bases and V 3 bases, and 2 bases lay outside the gene matches. This CDR3 contains 16 residues. The CDR3 sequence is CASSFGTSGSTDTQYF. As DNA, the CDR3 is TGTGCCAGCAGCTTCGGGACTAGCGGAAGCACAGATACGCAGTATTTT.

This clone has just a few counts. The rearrangement links TRBV29-1 to TRBJ2-1, with D perhaps TRBD2 (6 bases). The CDR3 consists of 15 residues. Trimming stripped 2 bases from V and 2 bases from J, with 13 bases between. CDR1 and CDR2 from the germline V gene are SQVTM and ANQGSEA. As DNA, the CDR3 is TGCAGCGTTGAAACCGGCGGGAAAACCTACAATGAGCAGTTCTTC. It encodes CSVETGGKTYNEQFF.

This clone occurred a few times. This sequence joins TRBV6-5 and TRBJ2-3, with 7 nucleotides matching TRBD1. With V trimmed by 8 bases and J by 2 bases, 10 bases remained unmatched. In germline, CDR1 is MNHEY, CDR2 SVGAGI. This CDR3 comprises 15 residues. The CDR3 DNA is TGTGCCAGCCGAACCGGGACAGCATCCACAGATACGCAGTATTTT. Its protein is CASRTGTASTDTQYF.

This clone was seen a few times. The chain has TRBV7-2 and TRBJ2-3, with 15 bases matching TRBD2. This CDR3 comprises 18 residues. Germline CDR1 SGHTA, CDR2 FQGNSA. V lost 4 bases to trimming and J lost 0 bases; unmatched junction nucleotides: 5. CDR3 loop: CASSSGLAGGLSTDTQYF. Written as DNA, the CDR3 is TGTGCCAGCAGCTCGGGACTAGCGGGAGGTCTGAGCACAGATACGCAGTATTTT. Full variable domain (outside the CDR3, taken from reference TRBV7-2 and TRBJ2-3): GAGVSQSPSNKVTEKGKDVELRCDPISGHTALYWYRQSLGQGLEFLIYFQGNSAPDKSGLPSDRFSAERTGGSVSTLTIQRTQQEDSAVYLCASSSGLAGGLSTDTQYFGPGTRLTVL.

The chain combines TRBV7-9 with TRBJ2-4, with TRBD2 identical over 7 bases. CDR1 is SEHNR, CDR2 FQNEAQ, per germline (reference sequence). The V gene end was trimmed by 8 bases and the J gene end by 8 bases; junction bases not matched to a gene: 6. The CDR3 totals 12 residues. DNA for the CDR3: TGTGCCAGCGGGGTAGCGGGCGACATTCAGTACTTC. Amino acid sequence: CASGVAGDIQYF.

The table lists this clone with a few counts. The chain employs TRBV27 and TRBJ2-7; 9 nucleotides line up with TRBD1. CDR1 and CDR2 from the germline V gene are MNHEY and SMNVEV (reference sequence). The CDR3 length is 14 residues. J lost 7 bases, V lost 6 bases, and 10 bases had no gene match. For the CDR3, the DNA is TGTGCCAGCAGGGGGGACAGGGAATTGGATGAGCAGTACTTC. The encoded protein is CASRGDRELDEQYF.

This clone was counted between two and nine times. J is TRBJ2-7 and V is TRBV23-1; D might be TRBD2 (5 bases). TRBV23-1 is treated as an ORF (open reading frame) with a function not yet certain. There are 13 residues in the CDR3. Trimming removed 2 bases from V and 7 bases from J, with 12 bases in between. This CDR3 is CASSQKSCGEQYF. CDR3 DNA sequence: TGCGCCAGCAGTCAAAAGTCCTGCGGGGAGCAGTACTTC.